These 18 T cell receptor beta chains were all obtained from the same sample, sequenced in a study of T cell responses to AZD1222 COVID-19 vaccine. The table came from immunoSEQ multiplex PCR; TCRdb's copy has only in-frame clones and leaves some out. The sample lists 150,000 to 200,000 clones, more than 75% occurring once. This sample comprised peripheral blood, obtained on day 0 of MenACWY control vaccination. All receptors derive from an adult in good health.

This clone turned up a few times. V usage is TRBV6-5 and J usage is TRBJ2-7; tentatively, D is TRBD1 (5 bases). Looked up from germline, CDR1 is MNHEY and CDR2 is SVGAGI. V was pared by 6 bases and J by 4 bases, with 13 bases between. The CDR3 contains 13 residues. The CDR3 region is CASSGIRGYEQYF. CDR3 sequence (DNA): TGTGCCAGCAGCGGAATTAGGGGTTACGAGCAGTACTTC.

In this sample, this clone turned up a few times. The V gene is TRBV27, the J gene TRBJ1-6, with 12 bases fitting TRBD1. V shed 0 bases, J shed 1 base, and the junction held 4 bases outside the gene matches. The CDR3 length is 19 residues. CDR1 is MNHEY and CDR2 is SMNVEV in the germline V gene (reference sequence). Here the CDR3 DNA reads TGTGCCAGCAGTTTATCGCCGGGACAGGGGGCGTCCTATAATTCACCCCTCCACTTT. It translates to CASSLSPGQGASYNSPLHF.

The V call is TRBV28, the J call TRBJ1-2, with a tentative D call TRBD1 (5 bases). Trimming removed 7 bases at V and 7 bases at J, with 16 bases between. Germline CDR1 and CDR2: MDHEN and SYDVKM. The CDR3 covers 13 residues. The chain's CDR3 is CASTLGEVTGYTF. CDR3 in DNA: TGTGCCAGCACCCTAGGGGAGGTTACTGGCTACACCTTC.

The gene calls are TRBV27 and TRBJ2-7, with 7 bases that match TRBD1. Germline CDR1 reads MNHEY; CDR2 reads SMNVEV (reference sequence). The CDR3 contains 16 residues. V gave up 0 bases and J gave up 3 bases; unmatched junction bases: 8. The CDR3 region has the DNA TGTGCCAGCAGTTTATCGAGAGGGGACAGCAGCTACGAGCAGTACTTC. Amino acids: CASSLSRGDSSYEQYF.

CDR3 sequence (DNA): TGTGCCAGCCGGCCGGTGAACACCGGGGAGCTGTTTTTT. This gives the protein CASRPVNTGELFF. This chain joins TRBV6-5 and TRBJ2-2, with unresolved D. Germline lookup yields CDR1 MNHEY and CDR2 SVGAGI. With 8 bases removed from V and 1 base from J, the gap between germline ends came to 8 bases. This CDR3 region has 13 residues.

The chain's CDR3 is CASSQPRTGWVEAFF. In nucleotides, the CDR3 is TGTGCCAGCAGCCAGCCCCGGACAGGGTGGGTTGAAGCTTTCTTT. The V gene is TRBV3-1 (or the pseudogene TRBV3-2), the J gene TRBJ1-1; 8 nucleotides align to TRBD1. The germline gives CDR1 LGHDT, CDR2 YNNKEL (reference sequence). V was pared by 3 bases and J by 7 bases, with 10 bases of the junction left unmatched. The CDR3 is made up of 15 amino acids.

The chain joins TRBV9 to TRBJ2-1; tentatively, D is TRBD2 (6 bases). Per germline, CDR1 SGDLS and CDR2 YYNGEE. The CDR3 covers 15 residues. V gave up 0 bases and J gave up 4 bases, with 11 bases separating them. CDR3 sequence: CASSVASGQYNEQFF. CDR3 bases: TGTGCCAGCAGCGTAGCGAGCGGGCAATACAATGAGCAGTTCTTC.

CDR3 nucleotides: TGTGCCAGCAGTTTATATGCTAATCAGCCCCAGCATTTT. It specifies CASSLYANQPQHF. This rearrangement joins TRBV28 to TRBJ1-5, with D uncertain. V lost 1 base and J 4 bases, leaving 5 bases between the germline ends. CDR3 length: 13 amino acids. Germline-derived CDR1 and CDR2 are MDHEN and SYDVKM.

V is TRBV30 and J is TRBJ1-4; D gene uncertain. Between the trimmed V and J ends, which lost 0 bases and 7 bases, there was a span of 12 bases. In germline, CDR1 is GTSNPN, CDR2 SVGIG (reference sequence). The length of the CDR3 is 14 residues. For the CDR3, the DNA is TGTGCCTGGAGTGTACGGGTTGGAAGTGAAAAACTGTTTTTT. It is translated as CAWSVRVGSEKLFF.

The chain is built from TRBV29-1 and TRBJ2-7; D is ambiguous. CDR1 and CDR2 (germline): SQVTM, ANQGSEA. This CDR3 comprises 12 residues. Trimming took 7 bases from V and 3 from J, leaving 13 bases between them. The CDR3 here is CSASKGIYEQYF. In nucleotides, the CDR3 is TGCAGCGCCAGTAAGGGAATCTACGAGCAGTACTTC.

As to this clone: Other DNA variants within this sample encode the same CDR3. V gene TRBV28 combines with J gene TRBJ2-7, with 8 bases that match TRBD1. With 5 bases clipped from V and 5 bases from J, the junction kept 11 bases outside the gene matches. Looked up from germline, CDR1 is MDHEN and CDR2 is SYDVKM. This CDR3 is built from 15 residues. DNA of the CDR3: TGTGCCAGCAGTCCACCCGGACAGGGTTTCCACGAGCAGTACTTC. Its protein is CASSPPGQGFHEQYF.

The gene calls are TRBV7-9 and TRBJ1-2; D remains ambiguous. In germline, CDR1 is SEHNR, CDR2 FQNEAQ (reference sequence). V shed 1 base and J shed 4 bases, with 13 bases lying between them. The CDR3 loop spans 15 amino acids. The DNA for the CDR3 is TGTGCCAGCAGCTTAGATCCGGATTTTGGCTATGGCTACACCTTC. Its translation: CASSLDPDFGYGYTF.

The rearrangement joins TRBV5-6 to TRBJ1-4, with D uncertain. Trimming removed 2 bases at V and 0 bases at J, with 14 bases between. The length of the CDR3 is 17 residues. Germline assignment: CDR1 SGHDT and CDR2 YYEEEE. CDR3 DNA: TGTGCCAGCAGCTTTAGAGGCATACCCACAACTAATGAAAAACTGTTTTTT. Its protein product is CASSFRGIPTTNEKLFF.

V usage is TRBV7-8 and J usage is TRBJ1-6; a weak D match, TRBD1 (5 bases). The CDR3 has 15 residues. The germline V and J ends were trimmed by 5 bases and 7 bases, with 15 bases remaining between them. Germline V gene data show CDR1 as SGHVS and CDR2 as FQNEAQ. CDR3 amino acids: CASSLPGGGNSPLHF. CDR3 coding DNA: TGTGCCAGCAGCCTTCCTGGGGGTGGGAATTCACCCCTCCACTTT.

The CDR3 DNA reads TGTGCCAGCAGCTCAGGGCTCTTTAACACTGAAGCTTTCTTT. The encoded protein is CASSSGLFNTEAFF. V is TRBV5-6 and J is TRBJ1-1; D perhaps matches TRBD1 (5 bases). The V and J ends lost 3 bases and 2 bases respectively, with 11 bases between them. The CDR3 extends over 14 amino acids. Looked up from germline, CDR1 is SGHDT and CDR2 is YYEEEE.

This chain joins TRBV11-2 and TRBJ2-4; 10 bases align to TRBD1. Germline CDR1 is SGHAT and CDR2 is FQNNGV. The CDR3 is 14 amino acids. Trimming cost V 6 bases and J 9 bases; bases outside gene matches: 8. The CDR3 loop is CASRTGTGAVIQYF. DNA of the CDR3: TGTGCCAGCAGGACCGGGACAGGGGCAGTCATTCAGTACTTC.

This chain's CDR3 is CASRSLQVGVTEAFF. CDR3 coding DNA: TGTGCCAGTAGAAGTCTCCAGGTAGGGGTTACTGAAGCTTTCTTT. The chain has TRBV19 and TRBJ1-1; TRBD1 is a possible D gene (5 bases). V was trimmed by 6 bases and J by 5 bases, leaving 19 bases between them. The germline V gene encodes CDR1 LNHDA and CDR2 SQIVND (reference sequence). This CDR3 comprises 15 residues.

The chain combines TRBV18 with TRBJ2-5; TRBD1 aligns across 8 bases. Germline CDR1 KGHSH, CDR2 LQKENI. CDR3 length: 15 residues. With 2 bases clipped from V and 5 bases from J, the junction kept 7 bases outside the gene matches. CDR3 sequence reads: CASSPRHRGEETQYF. The CDR3, as DNA: TGTGCCAGCTCACCAAGGCACAGGGGGGAGGAGACCCAGTACTTC.